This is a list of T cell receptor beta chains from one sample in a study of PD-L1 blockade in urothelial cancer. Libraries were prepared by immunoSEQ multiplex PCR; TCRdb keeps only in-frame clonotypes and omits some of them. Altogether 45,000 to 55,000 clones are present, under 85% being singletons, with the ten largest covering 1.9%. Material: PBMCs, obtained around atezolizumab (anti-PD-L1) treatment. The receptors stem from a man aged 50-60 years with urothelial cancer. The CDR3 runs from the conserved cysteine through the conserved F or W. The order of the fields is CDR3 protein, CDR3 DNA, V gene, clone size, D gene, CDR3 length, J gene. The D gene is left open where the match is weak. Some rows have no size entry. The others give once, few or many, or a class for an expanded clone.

CASGSGEYTGELFF | TGTGCTAGTGGGTCAGGGGAATACACCGGGGAGCTGTTTTTT | TRBV12-5 | - | - | 14 | TRBJ2-2
CASSHHQGNPNQPQHF | TGTGCCAGTAGTCATCATCAGGGAAACCCAAATCAGCCCCAGCATTTT | TRBV19 | - | - | 16 | TRBJ1-5
CASSQSGPFFYNSPLHF | TGCGCCAGCAGTCAATCGGGGCCATTTTTCTATAATTCACCCCTCCACTTT | TRBV23-1 | once | - | 17 | TRBJ1-6
CASSSREGTNTGELFF | TGTGCCAGCAGCTCCCGGGAGGGAACGAACACCGGGGAGCTGTTTTTT | TRBV7-9 | - | TRBD2 | 16 | TRBJ2-2
CASSYSAASSYEQYF | TGTGCCAGCAGTTACTCAGCGGCGTCCTCCTACGAGCAGTACTTC | TRBV6-6 | - | - | 15 | TRBJ2-7
CASSLEDGVGANVLTF | TGCGCCAGCAGCTTGGAGGACGGGGTGGGGGCCAACGTCCTGACTTTC | TRBV5-1 | - | - | 16 | TRBJ2-6
CASSLGWGGVNNQPQHF | TGTGCCAGCAGCTTGGGGTGGGGAGGGGTGAACAATCAGCCCCAGCATTTT | TRBV5-8 | - | - | 17 | TRBJ1-5
CASSPLGKRGATDTQYF | TGTGCCAGCAGCCCCCTGGGCAAGCGGGGAGCCACAGATACGCAGTATTTT | TRBV11-2 | once | TRBD2 | 17 | TRBJ2-3
CASSDMDRGRYTF | TGCGCCAGCAGCGATATGGACAGGGGTCGCTACACCTTC | TRBV4-1 | - | TRBD1 | 13 | TRBJ1-2
CASSQSRRRHREGIGEQYF | TGCGCCAGCAGTCAATCGAGGAGGAGGCACAGGGAGGGTATCGGAGAGCAGTACTTC | TRBV23-1 | - | - | 19 | TRBJ2-7
CASSGRVNSYEQYF | TGTGCCAGTAGTGGGCGGGTAAACTCCTACGAGCAGTACTTC | TRBV19 | few | - | 14 | TRBJ2-7
CASSESSWPQHF | TGTGCCAGCAGTGAATCGTCCTGGCCCCAGCATTTT | TRBV6-1 | - | - | 12 | TRBJ1-5
CASSFPQGKPLNTEAFF | TGTGCCAGCAGCTTTCCGCAGGGGAAACCACTGAACACTGAAGCTTTCTTT | TRBV7-2 | - | - | 17 | TRBJ1-1
CASSEEELAPGELFF | TGTGCCAGCAGTGAAGAGGAACTAGCGCCCGGGGAGCTGTTTTTT | TRBV2 | - | TRBD2 | 15 | TRBJ2-2
CASSTLAGPTDTQYF | TGTGCCAGCAGTACCCTAGCGGGGCCCACAGATACGCAGTATTTT | TRBV28 | - | TRBD2 | 15 | TRBJ2-3
CASSQLAGGNNEQFF | TGTGCCAGCAGCCAACTAGCGGGGGGGAACAATGAGCAGTTCTTC | TRBV9 | - | TRBD2 | 15 | TRBJ2-1
CAYPKGTAVVNTGELFF | TGTGCCTACCCCAAAGGAACAGCGGTCGTGAACACCGGGGAGCTGTTTTTT | TRBV30 | - | - | 17 | TRBJ2-2
CAWMGLGTVYGYTF | TGTGCCTGGATGGGCCTCGGGACAGTCTATGGCTACACCTTC | TRBV30 | - | TRBD1 | 14 | TRBJ1-2
CASSPGGGQAPFF | TGTGCCAGCAGCCCTGGGGGGGGACAAGCGCCGTTCTTC | TRBV9 | - | - | 13 | TRBJ2-1
CASSVSSGGARETQYF | TGTGCCAGCAGTGTATCTAGCGGGGGGGCCCGAGAGACCCAGTACTTC | TRBV2 | - | TRBD2 | 16 | TRBJ2-5
CASKELAGGPDTQYF | TGTGCCAGCAAAGAGCTAGCGGGAGGGCCAGATACGCAGTATTTT | TRBV6-1 | - | TRBD2 | 15 | TRBJ2-3
CASSSPEGGSLSNQPQHF | TGTGCCAGCAGCTCACCCGAAGGGGGATCCCTTAGCAATCAGCCCCAGCATTTT | TRBV28 | - | - | 18 | TRBJ1-5
CASSLFLLAGGSSSTDTQYF | TGTGCCAGCAGCTTATTTTTACTAGCGGGAGGTTCTTCTAGCACAGATACGCAGTATTTT | TRBV13 | once | TRBD2 | 20 | TRBJ2-3
CASSPRTGNSNQPQHF | TGTGCCAGTAGTCCCCGGACAGGTAATAGCAATCAGCCCCAGCATTTT | TRBV19 | - | TRBD1 | 16 | TRBJ1-5
CASSQDSGANTEAFF | TGCGCCAGCAGCCAAGATTCAGGGGCTAACACTGAAGCTTTCTTT | TRBV4-3 | - | - | 15 | TRBJ1-1
CATSRAGSGELFF | TGTGCCACCAGCAGAGCAGGGTCCGGGGAGCTGTTTTTT | TRBV15 | - | - | 13 | TRBJ2-2
CASSLGRPGQLSYEQYF | TGTGCCAGCAGCTTGGGACGTCCGGGACAACTCTCCTACGAGCAGTACTTC | TRBV11-2 | once | - | 17 | TRBJ2-7
CASSASGYGYTF | TGTGCCAGCAGTGCCAGTGGCTATGGCTACACCTTC | TRBV6-5 | - | - | 12 | TRBJ1-2
CAWSVREKGEQFF | TGTGCCTGGAGTGTTCGGGAGAAGGGGGAGCAGTTCTTC | TRBV30 | - | - | 13 | TRBJ2-1
CASSSPRQGGDEQYF | TGTGCCAGCAGTTCACCCAGACAGGGGGGGGACGAGCAGTACTTC | TRBV28 | - | TRBD1 | 15 | TRBJ2-7
CASSLGAHRGRGEQFF | TGTGCCAGCAGCTTAGGCGCACACAGGGGGAGGGGTGAGCAGTTCTTC | TRBV11-2 | - | - | 16 | TRBJ2-1
CASSQSRDRGIVNGYTF | TGCGCCAGCAGTCAATCGCGGGACAGGGGTATTGTTAATGGCTACACCTTC | TRBV23-1 | - | TRBD1 | 17 | TRBJ1-2
CASSKVARGDSGNTIYF | TGTGCCAGCAGTAAAGTGGCCAGGGGGGACTCTGGAAACACCATATATTTT | TRBV6-1 | - | TRBD1 | 17 | TRBJ1-3
CASSLTGLGEKLFF | TGTGCCAGCAGTTTAACCGGGTTGGGTGAAAAACTGTTTTTT | TRBV27 | few | - | 14 | TRBJ1-4
CSGTGGTEAFF | TGCAGCGGGACAGGGGGAACTGAAGCTTTCTTT | TRBV29-1 | - | TRBD1 | 11 | TRBJ1-1
CASSVGRGDTGELFF | TGTGCCAGCAGCGTAGGGCGGGGAGATACCGGGGAGCTGTTTTTT | TRBV9 | - | - | 15 | TRBJ2-2
CSAPPQGSYGYTF | TGCAGCGCCCCCCCCCAGGGTAGCTATGGCTACACCTTC | TRBV29-1 | once | - | 13 | TRBJ1-2
CATQSRLSTDTQYF | TGTGCCACACAATCTAGGTTATCCACAGATACGCAGTATTTT | TRBV6-5 | few | - | 14 | TRBJ2-3
CASSELAHQPQHF | TGTGCCAGCAGTGAATTGGCCCATCAGCCCCAGCATTTT | TRBV6-1 | few | - | 13 | TRBJ1-5
CASSFLAGGPDEQFF | TGTGCCAGTAGTTTCCTAGCGGGAGGGCCGGATGAGCAGTTCTTC | TRBV19 | - | TRBD2 | 15 | TRBJ2-1
CASSPTGDLGSYEQYF | TGTGCCAGCAGCCCTACCGGGGACTTGGGCTCCTACGAGCAGTACTTC | TRBV13 | - | - | 16 | TRBJ2-7
CASSFYPGLAGEKQYF | TGTGCCAGCAGCTTCTACCCTGGACTAGCGGGAGAAAAGCAGTACTTC | TRBV11-3 | - | TRBD2 | 16 | TRBJ2-7
CASSLLGLVADEQFF | TGCGCCAGCAGCCTATTAGGCCTCGTGGCGGATGAGCAGTTCTTC | TRBV4-1 | - | - | 15 | TRBJ2-1
CASRTSVSYEQYF | TGTGCCAGCAGGACTAGCGTCTCCTACGAGCAGTACTTC | TRBV27 | - | TRBD2 | 13 | TRBJ2-7
CASSEALGAGGWFF | TGTGCCAGCAGTGAAGCGCTTGGTGCAGGGGGCTGGTTCTTC | TRBV2 | - | TRBD1 | 14 | TRBJ2-1
CASSYTRGHYNEQFF | TGTGCCAGCAGTTACACTAGGGGACACTACAATGAGCAGTTCTTC | TRBV27 | - | - | 15 | TRBJ2-1
CASSQFSQTSGGRDTQYF | TGCGCCAGCAGCCAATTTAGTCAGACTAGCGGGGGGAGAGATACGCAGTATTTT | TRBV4-1 | - | TRBD2 | 18 | TRBJ2-3
CAWARTGGGYGYTF | TGTGCCTGGGCGAGGACAGGGGGTGGCTATGGCTACACCTTC | TRBV30 | - | TRBD1 | 14 | TRBJ1-2
CASSAAGTANTEAFF | TGTGCCAGCAGCGCCGCCGGGACAGCAAACACTGAAGCTTTCTTT | TRBV9 | few | TRBD1 | 15 | TRBJ1-1
CASSGGPSGGEETQYF | TGTGCCAGCAGCGGAGGCCCCAGCGGGGGGGAGGAGACCCAGTACTTC | TRBV9 | once | TRBD2 | 16 | TRBJ2-5
CASSLGGNYGYTF | TGTGCCAGCAGTTTAGGGGGGAACTATGGCTACACCTTC | TRBV27 | - | - | 13 | TRBJ1-2
CASNHGERGGDDTGELFF | TGTGCCTCCAACCACGGCGAGCGGGGGGGGGACGACACCGGGGAGCTGTTTTTT | TRBV30 | - | TRBD2 | 18 | TRBJ2-2
CASSHQVGEQYF | TGCGCCAGCAGCCATCAGGTCGGCGAGCAGTACTTC | TRBV4-1 | - | - | 12 | TRBJ2-7
CASSETTMRMLGSSTDTQYF | TGCGCCAGCAGTGAGACCACCATGCGAATGTTGGGGAGTAGCACAGATACGCAGTATTTT | TRBV10-1 | - | - | 20 | TRBJ2-3
CASSGTGTNEKLFF | TGTGCCAGCAGCGGGACAGGGACTAATGAAAAACTGTTTTTT | TRBV6-1 | - | TRBD1 | 14 | TRBJ1-4
CASSLGQETLRYGYTF | TGCGCCAGCAGCCTAGGACAGGAGACATTAAGATATGGCTACACCTTC | TRBV5-1 | - | TRBD1 | 16 | TRBJ1-2
CASSLRTVNTEAFF | TGTGCCAGCAGCCTGCGGACAGTGAACACTGAAGCTTTCTTT | TRBV14 | - | - | 14 | TRBJ1-1
CASSAAVLSGANVLTF | TGCGCCAGCAGTGCCGCGGTCCTCTCTGGGGCCAACGTCCTGACTTTC | TRBV10-2 | - | - | 16 | TRBJ2-6
CASSLTLAGEGYEQYF | TGTGCCAGCAGCCTGACACTAGCGGGAGAAGGCTACGAGCAGTACTTC | TRBV5-8 | once | TRBD2 | 16 | TRBJ2-7
CASSPPGQGAREQYF | TGTGCCAGCAGTCCTCCGGGACAGGGGGCGCGTGAGCAGTACTTC | TRBV6-5 | - | TRBD1 | 15 | TRBJ2-7